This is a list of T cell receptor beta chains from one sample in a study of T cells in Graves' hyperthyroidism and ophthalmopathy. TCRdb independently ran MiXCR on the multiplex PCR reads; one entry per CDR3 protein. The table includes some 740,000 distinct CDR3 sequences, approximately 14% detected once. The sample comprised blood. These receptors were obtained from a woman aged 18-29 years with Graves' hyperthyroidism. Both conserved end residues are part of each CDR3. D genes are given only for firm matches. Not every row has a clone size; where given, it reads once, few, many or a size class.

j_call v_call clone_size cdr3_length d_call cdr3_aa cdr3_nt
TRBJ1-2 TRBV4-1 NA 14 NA CASSQEAGPYGYTF TGCGCCAGCAGCCAAGAAGCGGGGCCCTATGGCTACACCTTC
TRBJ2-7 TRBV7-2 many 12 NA CASSLGRGEQYF TGTGCCAGCAGCTTAGGCAGGGGCGAGCAGTACTTC
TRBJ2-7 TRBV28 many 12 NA CASSGSFNEQYF TGTGCCAGCAGCGGGAGTTTTAACGAGCAGTACTTC
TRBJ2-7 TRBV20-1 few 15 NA CSARPPQGSSFEQYF TGCAGTGCTAGACCCCCCCAGGGATCTTCCTTTGAGCAGTACTTC
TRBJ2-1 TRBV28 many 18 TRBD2 CASSPSGLAGGSYNEQFF TGTGCCAGCAGCCCTTCGGGACTAGCGGGGGGGTCTTACAATGAGCAGTTCTTC
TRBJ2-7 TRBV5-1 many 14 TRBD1 CASSLVGQGYEQYF TGCGCCAGCAGCTTGGTTGGACAGGGCTACGAGCAGTACTTC
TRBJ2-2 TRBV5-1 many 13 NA CASSAFNTGELFF TGCGCCAGCAGCGCGTTCAACACCGGGGAGCTGTTTTTT
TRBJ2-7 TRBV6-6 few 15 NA CASSYSFQGPYEQYF TGTGCCAGCAGTTACTCGTTCCAGGGACCCTACGAGCAGTACTTC
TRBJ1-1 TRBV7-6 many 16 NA CASSFLEWQMNTEAFF TGTGCCAGCAGCTTTTTAGAGTGGCAGATGAACACTGAAGCTTTCTTT
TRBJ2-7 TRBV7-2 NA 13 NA CATSTAAYNGQYF TGTGCCACGTCGACAGCGGCCTACAATGGGCAGTACTTC
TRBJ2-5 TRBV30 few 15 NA CAWSVGQSSKETQYF TGTGCCTGGAGTGTCGGACAAAGTTCCAAAGAGACCCAGTACTTC
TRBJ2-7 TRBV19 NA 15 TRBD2 CASRRTSGNSYEQYF TGTGCCAGTAGGAGGACTAGCGGAAACTCCTACGAGCAGTACTTC
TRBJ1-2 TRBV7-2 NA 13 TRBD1 CASSERTGKGYTF TGTGCCAGCAGCGAACGGACAGGGAAGGGCTACACCTTC
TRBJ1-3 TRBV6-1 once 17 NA CASSEAVREVGGNTIYF TGTGCCAGCAGTGAAGCGGTCAGGGAAGTTGGTGGAAACACCATATATTTT
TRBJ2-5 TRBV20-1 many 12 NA CSARGAQETQYF TGCAGTGCTAGAGGAGCTCAAGAGACCCAGTACTTC
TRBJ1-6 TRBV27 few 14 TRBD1 CASSTGQYNSPLHF TGTGCCAGCAGCACGGGACAGTATAATTCACCCCTCCACTTT
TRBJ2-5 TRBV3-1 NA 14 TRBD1 CASSPPGTVETQYF TGTGCCAGCAGCCCCCCCGGGACAGTAGAGACCCAGTACTTC
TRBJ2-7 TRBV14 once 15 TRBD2 CASSFTSGRRGEQYF TGTGCCAGCAGCTTCACTAGCGGGAGACGAGGTGAGCAGTACTTC
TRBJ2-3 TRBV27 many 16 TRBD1 CASSFVGTGSTDTQYF TGTGCCAGCAGTTTCGTCGGGACAGGGTCAACAGATACGCAGTATTTT
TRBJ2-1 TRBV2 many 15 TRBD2 CASSETSGRANEQFF TGTGCCAGCAGCGAGACTAGCGGGAGGGCGAATGAGCAGTTCTTC
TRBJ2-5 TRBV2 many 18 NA CASSERLGFGSEQETQYF TGTGCCAGCAGTGAAAGGCTAGGTTTTGGATCCGAGCAAGAGACCCAGTACTTC
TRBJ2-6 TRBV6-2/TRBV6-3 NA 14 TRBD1 CAGRGGGGANVLTF TGTGCCGGGAGAGGGGGCGGTGGGGCCAACGTCCTGACTTTC
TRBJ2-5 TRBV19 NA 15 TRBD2 CASSHPGTGGETQYF TGTGCCAGTAGTCACCCCGGGACGGGAGGAGAGACCCAGTACTTC
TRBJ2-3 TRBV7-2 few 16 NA CASSSRQRKPTDTQYF TGTGCCAGCAGCTCCCGGCAGAGAAAACCCACAGATACGCAGTATTTT
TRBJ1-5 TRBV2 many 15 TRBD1 CASSEDRVGNQPQHF TGTGCCAGCAGTGAGGACAGGGTTGGTAATCAGCCCCAGCATTTT
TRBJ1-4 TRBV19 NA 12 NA CASSVSRGKLFF TGTGCCAGTAGTGTTTCACGCGGAAAACTGTTTTTT
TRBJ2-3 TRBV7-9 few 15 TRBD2 CASPSGTLVLDTQYF TGTGCCAGCCCCAGCGGGACTCTCGTTTTGGATACGCAGTATTTT
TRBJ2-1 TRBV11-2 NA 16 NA CASSHYTGRPGNEQFF TGTGCCAGCAGCCATTACACAGGGCGGCCTGGCAATGAGCAGTTCTTC
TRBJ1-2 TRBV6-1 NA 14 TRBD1 CASGSRDRTYGYTF TGTGCCAGCGGAAGCCGGGACAGGACCTATGGCTACACCTTC
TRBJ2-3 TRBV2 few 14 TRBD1 CASSGDSSTDTQYF TGTGCCAGCAGTGGGGACAGTAGCACAGATACGCAGTATTTT
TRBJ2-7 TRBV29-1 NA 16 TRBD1 CSVTESGQGNSYEQYF TGCAGCGTGACGGAGTCGGGACAGGGAAACTCCTACGAGCAGTACTTC
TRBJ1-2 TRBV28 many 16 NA CASSLAGAPANYGYTF TGTGCCAGCAGTTTAGCAGGGGCCCCTGCTAACTATGGCTACACCTTC
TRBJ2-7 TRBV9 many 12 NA CASSGGEREQYF TGTGCCAGCAGCGGGGGGGAGAGAGAGCAGTACTTC
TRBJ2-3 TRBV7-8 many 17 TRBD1 CASSYNPGTGVADTQYF TGTGCCAGCAGCTACAACCCCGGGACAGGGGTAGCAGATACGCAGTATTTT
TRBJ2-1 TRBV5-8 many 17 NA CASLQERSPSSYNEQFF TGTGCCAGCTTGCAGGAGCGGAGCCCCAGCTCCTACAATGAGCAGTTCTTC
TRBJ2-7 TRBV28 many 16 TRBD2 CASSLRLAGGGYEQYF TGTGCCAGCAGTTTGCGACTAGCGGGAGGAGGCTACGAGCAGTACTTC
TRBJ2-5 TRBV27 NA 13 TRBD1 CASKTGGQETQYF TGTGCCAGCAAGACAGGGGGCCAAGAGACCCAGTACTTC
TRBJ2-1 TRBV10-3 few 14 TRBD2 CAISLAGVYNEQFF TGTGCCATCAGTTTAGCGGGAGTCTACAATGAGCAGTTCTTC
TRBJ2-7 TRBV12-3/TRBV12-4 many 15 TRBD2 CASSSLSGSLYEQYF TGTGCCAGCAGTAGTCTTAGCGGGAGTCTATACGAGCAGTACTTC
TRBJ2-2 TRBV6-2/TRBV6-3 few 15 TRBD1 CASSQTGADTGELFF TGTGCCAGCAGTCAGACAGGGGCCGACACCGGGGAGCTGTTTTTT
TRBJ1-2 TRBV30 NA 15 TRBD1 CAWSVLGQGISGYTF TGTGCCTGGAGTGTACTCGGACAGGGAATAAGCGGCTACACCTTC
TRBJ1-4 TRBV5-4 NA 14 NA CASSLSRTNEKLFF TGTGCCAGCAGCTTGTCCCGAACTAATGAAAAACTGTTTTTT
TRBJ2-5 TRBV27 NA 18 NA CASSPRRLAGQGTETQYF TGTGCCAGCAGTCCACGACGTTTAGCGGGACAGGGAACAGAGACCCAGTACTTC
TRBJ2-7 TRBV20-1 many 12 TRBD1 CSAHRGLNEQYF TGCAGTGCTCACAGGGGGCTCAACGAGCAGTACTTC
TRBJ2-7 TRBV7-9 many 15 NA CASSLGAMSSYEQYF TGTGCCAGCAGCTTGGGAGCCATGAGCTCCTACGAGCAGTACTTC
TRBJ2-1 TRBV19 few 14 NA CASSIDRVFNEQFF TGTGCCAGTAGTATAGATCGAGTTTTCAATGAGCAGTTCTTC
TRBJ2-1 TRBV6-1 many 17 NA CASIERVRGLFYNEQFF TGTGCCAGCATTGAAAGGGTCCGAGGGCTGTTCTACAATGAGCAGTTCTTC
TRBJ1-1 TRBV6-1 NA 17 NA CASSEVGGEGGGTEAFF TGTGCCAGCAGTGAAGTGGGAGGGGAGGGGGGTGGCACTGAAGCTTTCTTT
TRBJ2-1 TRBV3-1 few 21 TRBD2 CASSVGETGWWFTSGTDEQFF TGTGCCAGCAGTGTCGGAGAGACAGGGTGGTGGTTTACTAGCGGGACGGATGAGCAGTTCTTC
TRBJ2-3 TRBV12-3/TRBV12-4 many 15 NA CASIHRDTRTDTQYF TGTGCCAGCATCCACCGGGACACCCGCACAGATACGCAGTATTTT